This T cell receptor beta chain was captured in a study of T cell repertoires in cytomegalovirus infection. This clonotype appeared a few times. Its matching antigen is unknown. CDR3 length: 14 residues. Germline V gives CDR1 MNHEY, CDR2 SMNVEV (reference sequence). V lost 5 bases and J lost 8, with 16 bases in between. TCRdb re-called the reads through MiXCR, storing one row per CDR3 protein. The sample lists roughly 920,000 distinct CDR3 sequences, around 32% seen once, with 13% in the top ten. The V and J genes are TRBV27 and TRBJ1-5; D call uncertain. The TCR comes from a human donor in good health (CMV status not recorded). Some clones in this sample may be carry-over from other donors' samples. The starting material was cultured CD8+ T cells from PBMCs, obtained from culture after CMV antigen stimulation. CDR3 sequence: CASSPGGIIEPQHF. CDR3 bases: TGTGCCAGCAGTCCCGGAGGAATCATTGAGCCCCAGCATTTT.